These T cell receptor beta chains were read from a single sample in a study of T cell repertoires in cytomegalovirus infection. In TCRdb, the reads were re-called with MiXCR into one record per CDR3 protein. The table lists tens of thousands of distinct CDR3 sequences, roughly 34% of them singletons. For these TCRs, the target antigens are not known. Sequencing was done on a sample of PBMCs, sequenced either directly or after in vitro stimulation (not recorded which). The receptors here all came from a human donor in good health (CMV status not recorded). Some clones in this sample may be carry-over from other donors' samples. Each CDR3 is given with its conserved first and last residue. The D gene is left open where the match is weak. Size tells how often a clone was seen (once, few, many) or the class of an expanded clone, and some rows leave it out.

v_gene	abundance	d_gene	j_gene	CDR3aa	CDR3nt
TRBV6-1	.	.	TRBJ2-3	CASSPLASTDTQYF	TGTGCCAGCAGTCCCCTAGCCTCCACAGATACGCAGTATTTT
TRBV7-2	many	.	TRBJ2-7	CASSLHPTSYEQYF	TGTGCCAGCAGCTTACATCCGACCTCCTACGAGCAGTACTTC
TRBV12-3/TRBV12-4	.	TRBD2	TRBJ2-7	CASRTSGTYEQYF	TGTGCCAGCAGGACTAGCGGGACCTACGAGCAGTACTTC
TRBV4-1	.	.	TRBJ2-4	CASSQDQGDLAKNIQYF	TGCGCCAGCAGCCAAGATCAGGGAGATCTAGCCAAAAACATTCAGTACTTC
TRBV2	.	.	TRBJ1-1	CASSEAQRTATEAFF	TGTGCCAGCAGTGAAGCCCAGCGCACAGCCACTGAAGCTTTCTTT
TRBV19	.	TRBD1	TRBJ1-1	CASTRPQQTGAGVNTEAFF	TGTGCCAGTACCCGACCCCAACAAACAGGGGCTGGGGTGAACACTGAAGCTTTCTTT
TRBV4-1	few	TRBD2	TRBJ2-1	CASSRGASGGVHNEQFF	TGCGCCAGCAGCCGAGGAGCTAGCGGGGGAGTCCACAATGAGCAGTTCTTC
TRBV2	.	TRBD1	TRBJ1-6	CASSSWTGSAYNSPLHF	TGTGCCAGCAGTTCCTGGACAGGGAGCGCCTATAATTCACCCCTCCACTTT
TRBV15	.	.	TRBJ1-5	CATSGGMNQPQHF	TGTGCCACCAGCGGGGGGATGAATCAGCCCCAGCATTTT
TRBV29-1	.	.	TRBJ1-4	CSVEAADEKLFF	TGCAGCGTTGAGGCAGCCGATGAAAAACTGTTTTTT
TRBV5-1	.	TRBD1	TRBJ1-4	CASSLTDRYNEKLFF	TGCGCCAGCAGCTTGACGGACAGGTATAATGAAAAACTGTTTTTT
TRBV3-1	.	.	TRBJ2-5	CASSHGAGQGLGETQYF	TGTGCCAGCAGCCATGGGGCCGGGCAGGGGCTGGGTGAGACCCAGTACTTC
TRBV24-1	few	TRBD2	TRBJ2-1	CATSDPGLAGRDEQFF	TGTGCCACCAGTGACCCGGGACTAGCGGGAAGGGATGAGCAGTTCTTC
TRBV19	.	TRBD2	TRBJ2-1	CASSILAGGSSYNEQFF	TGTGCCAGTAGTATACTAGCGGGAGGGAGCTCCTACAATGAGCAGTTCTTC
TRBV7-2	.	TRBD2	TRBJ2-5	CASSLVASGGSLQETQYF	TGTGCCAGCAGCTTAGTGGCTAGCGGGGGTAGTCTCCAAGAGACCCAGTACTTC
TRBV7-2	medium-sized	.	TRBJ2-3	CARGAGSVDTQYF	TGTGCCAGGGGGGCGGGATCGGTAGATACGCAGTATTTT
TRBV7-8	.	.	TRBJ1-6	CASSSTSVYSPLHF	TGTGCCAGCAGCTCGACCTCAGTGTATTCACCCCTCCACTTT
TRBV6-6	few	TRBD2	TRBJ2-1	CASSYSVTSGSDHNNEQFF	TGTGCCAGCAGTTACTCGGTGACTAGCGGGAGTGATCACAACAATGAGCAGTTCTTC
TRBV7-6	few	TRBD1	TRBJ2-1	CASSPRAGTGFHEQFF	TGTGCCAGCAGCCCGCGGGCCGGGACAGGGTTTCATGAGCAGTTCTTC
TRBV4-3	few	.	TRBJ2-3	CASSQELRATQYF	TGCGCCAGCAGCCAAGAGCTCAGAGCCACGCAGTATTTT
TRBV29-1	.	TRBD2	TRBJ2-2	CSVGDYYTGELFF	TGCAGCGTTGGGGACTATTACACCGGGGAGCTGTTTTTT
TRBV29-1	.	TRBD1	TRBJ2-3	CSVEDLRRTNYRGADTQYF	TGCAGCGTTGAAGATCTAAGGCGTACAAATTACAGGGGCGCAGATACGCAGTATTTT
TRBV19	.	.	TRBJ2-2	CASSIFTGELFF	TGTGCCAGTAGTATATTTACCGGGGAGCTGTTTTTT
TRBV7-8	many	.	TRBJ1-1	CASSYQPANTEAFF	TGTGCCAGCAGCTACCAGCCGGCGAACACTGAAGCTTTCTTT